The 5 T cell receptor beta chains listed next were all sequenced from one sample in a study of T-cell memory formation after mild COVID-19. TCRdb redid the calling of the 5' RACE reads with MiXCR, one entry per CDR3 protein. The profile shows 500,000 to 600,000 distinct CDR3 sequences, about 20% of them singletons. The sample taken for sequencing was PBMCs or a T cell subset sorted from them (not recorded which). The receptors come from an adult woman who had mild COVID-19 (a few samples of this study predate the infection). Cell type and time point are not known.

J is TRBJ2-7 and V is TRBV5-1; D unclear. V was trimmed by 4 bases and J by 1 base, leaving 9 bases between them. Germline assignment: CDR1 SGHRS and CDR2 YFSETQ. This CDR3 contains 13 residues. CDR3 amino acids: CASSGSQSYEQYF. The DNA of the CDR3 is TGCGCCAGCAGCGGCTCTCAGTCCTACGAGCAGTACTTC.

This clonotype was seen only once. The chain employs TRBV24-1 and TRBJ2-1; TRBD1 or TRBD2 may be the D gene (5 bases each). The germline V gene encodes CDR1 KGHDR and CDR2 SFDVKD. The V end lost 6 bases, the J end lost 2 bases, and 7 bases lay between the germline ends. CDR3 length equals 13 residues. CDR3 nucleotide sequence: TGTGCCACCAGTCCGGGACCCTACAATGAGCAGTTCTTC. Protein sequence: CATSPGPYNEQFF.

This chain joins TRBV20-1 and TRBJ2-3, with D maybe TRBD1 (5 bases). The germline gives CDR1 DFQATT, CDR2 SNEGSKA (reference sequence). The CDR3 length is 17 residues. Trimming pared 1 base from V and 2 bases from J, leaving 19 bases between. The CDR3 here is CSARVFYGAEHTDTQYF. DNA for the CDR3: TGCAGTGCTAGAGTGTTTTATGGGGCAGAGCACACAGATACGCAGTATTTT.

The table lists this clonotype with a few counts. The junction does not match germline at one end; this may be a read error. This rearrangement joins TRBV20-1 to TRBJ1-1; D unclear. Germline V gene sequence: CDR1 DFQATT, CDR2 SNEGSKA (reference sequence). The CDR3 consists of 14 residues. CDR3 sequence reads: CSARDLPGRTEAVF. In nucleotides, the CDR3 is TGCAGTGCTAGAGATTTACCGGGGAGGACTGAAGCTGTCTTT.

CDR3 sequence (DNA): TGCGCCAGCAGCTTGGGGCACCAAGACAGAGTTAAGTCGTACTTC. It yields the protein CASSLGHQDRVKSYF. This rearrangement joins TRBV5-1 to TRBJ2-7, with a weak D call TRBD1 (5 bases). Trimming left V 0 bases short and J 12 bases short, with 22 bases between. Germline V gene sequence: CDR1 SGHRS, CDR2 YFSETQ. The CDR3 loop spans 15 amino acids.